Listed below are T cell receptor beta chains from one sample, sequenced in a study of cytomegalovirus exposure and HLA in healthy donors. Assay: immunoSEQ multiplex PCR; the TCRdb copy retains only in-frame clones and omits some. The profile shows approximately 77,000 clones, roughly 78% of them singletons. The sample taken for sequencing was PBMCs. The receptors come from a man aged 40-50 years in good health and CMV-seronegative. CDR3s include the opening cysteine and the closing phenylalanine or tryptophan. The order of the fields is clone size, D gene, V gene, J gene, CDR3 protein, CDR3 DNA. The D gene is left open where the match is weak. Size tells how often a clone was seen (once, few, many) or the class of an expanded clone, and some rows leave it out.

.	.	TRBV21-1	TRBJ1-1	CASSKSPAGGTEAFF	TGTGCCAGCAGCAAATCCCCGGCGGGAGGCACTGAAGCTTTCTTT
.	TRBD1	TRBV30	TRBJ1-6	CAGIDRGHSPLHF	TGTGCCGGGATTGACAGGGGGCATTCACCCCTCCACTTT
few	.	TRBV5-1	TRBJ2-7	CASSSGGKESSYEQYF	TGCGCCAGCAGCTCCGGAGGAAAAGAGAGCTCCTACGAGCAGTACTTC
.	.	TRBV6-6	TRBJ2-3	CASSRDSQADTQYF	TGTGCCAGCAGTCGGGACTCCCAGGCAGATACGCAGTATTTT
.	TRBD1	TRBV28	TRBJ2-7	CASSLGTVYEQYF	TGTGCCAGCAGTTTAGGGACAGTCTACGAGCAGTACTTC
.	.	TRBV5-1	TRBJ1-1	CASSSSQGRNTEAFF	TGCGCCAGCAGCTCCTCACAGGGAAGGAACACTGAAGCTTTCTTT
few	.	TRBV5-1	TRBJ1-3	CASSFAGTIYF	TGCGCCAGCAGCTTTGCGGGGACCATATATTTT
.	.	TRBV4-3	TRBJ2-7	CASSQSGPAYEQYF	TGCGCCAGCAGCCAAAGCGGCCCCGCGTACGAGCAGTACTTC
few	TRBD2	TRBV5-1	TRBJ2-1	CASSLLASGYNEQFF	TGCGCCAGCAGCTTGTTGGCTAGCGGGTACAATGAGCAGTTCTTC
once	.	TRBV28	TRBJ1-3	CASSLSGGSSGNTIYF	TGTGCCAGCAGTTTAAGCGGCGGTAGCTCTGGAAACACCATATATTTT
few	TRBD2	TRBV4-3	TRBJ2-2	CASSRATGGAGTGELFF	TGCGCCAGCAGCCGCGCCACCGGGGGGGCAGGCACCGGGGAGCTGTTTTTT
.	.	TRBV7-7	TRBJ1-1	CASSPLTAWDTVAFF	TGTGCTAGCAGCCCCCTTACAGCCTGGGACACTGTAGCTTTCTTT
few	.	TRBV20-1	TRBJ2-1	CSARGHNEQFF	TGCAGTGCTAGAGGGCACAATGAGCAGTTCTTC
.	.	TRBV29-1	TRBJ1-2	CSVPLGDSDGYTF	TGCAGCGTTCCCCTAGGGGATTCCGATGGCTACACCTTC
few	TRBD2	TRBV5-5	TRBJ2-3	CASSLRLAGTGDTQYF	TGTGCCAGCAGCTTGAGATTAGCGGGAACCGGGGATACGCAGTATTTT
.	TRBD2	TRBV4-2	TRBJ2-1	CASSQETSGYNEQFF	TGTGCCAGCAGCCAAGAAACTAGCGGTTACAATGAGCAGTTCTTC
few	TRBD1	TRBV6-6	TRBJ2-7	CASSAGGSYEQYF	TGTGCCAGCAGCGCAGGGGGATCCTACGAGCAGTACTTC
.	.	TRBV29-1	TRBJ1-1	CSVEITRNLNTEAFF	TGCAGCGTTGAAATTACGAGGAACCTGAACACTGAAGCTTTCTTT
.	TRBD2	TRBV28	TRBJ2-2	CASQTSGRWGELFF	TGTGCCAGCCAGACTAGCGGGAGATGGGGGGAGCTGTTTTTT
few	TRBD1	TRBV19	TRBJ1-5	CASTQFAAGGRGNSNQPQHF	TGTGCCAGTACCCAATTTGCGGCAGGGGGCCGGGGTAACAGCAATCAGCCCCAGCATTTT
.	.	TRBV7-2	TRBJ2-7	CASSLGRMSLSYEQYF	TGTGCCAGCAGCTTAGGGAGGATGAGCCTTTCCTACGAGCAGTACTTC
.	.	TRBV6-5	TRBJ1-5	CASSRGHDSNQPQHF	TGTGCCAGCAGTCGTGGACACGATAGCAATCAGCCCCAGCATTTT